This section outlines one TCR beta chain sequence together with its context. The record originates from a study of OX40 agonist ivuxolimab in advanced cancers. Trimming removed 2 bases at V and 5 bases at J, with 8 bases between. The CDR3 is made up of 13 amino acids. The germline gives CDR1 SGHKS, CDR2 YYEKEE (reference sequence). Generated by immunoSEQ multiplex PCR, the TCRdb table keeps only in-frame clones and is missing some. The table has tens of thousands of clones, around 87% seen once. This receptor was identified in an adult with an advanced solid tumor such as melanoma, head and neck, liver or kidney cancer. Source: CD4+ or CD8+ T cells sorted from blood, taken in a trial of the OX40 agonist ivuxolimab. This rearrangement joins TRBV5-5 to TRBJ2-1; D is possibly TRBD1 (5 bases). CDR3 loop: CASSLGVDNEQFF. Here the CDR3 DNA reads TGTGCCAGCAGCTTAGGGGTAGACAATGAGCAGTTCTTC.